The 25 T cell receptor beta chains given below trace back to one sample, sequenced in a study of blood T cell repertoires in COVID-19. Clones were sequenced by immunoSEQ multiplex PCR, and TCRdb holds only the in-frame ones, with some missing. The sample yields roughly 330,000 clones, approximately 85% seen once. What was sequenced was peripheral blood. All receptors come from a woman aged 50 to 60 with acute or convalescent COVID-19.

The chain joins TRBV27 to TRBJ2-7; 8 bases map to TRBD1. The ends lost 4 bases at V and 3 bases at J; junction bases unmatched: 8. Per germline, CDR1 MNHEY and CDR2 SMNVEV (reference sequence). CDR3 length equals 15 residues. CDR3 coding DNA: TGTGCCAGCAGTTCGGACAGGGACCCTTACTACGAGCAGTACTTC. Its protein product is CASSSDRDPYYEQYF.

This chain uses TRBV11-2 with TRBJ2-5; 13 bases align to TRBD2. Per germline, CDR1 SGHAT and CDR2 FQNNGV. J was trimmed by 1 base and V by 5 bases; bases with no gene match: 7. CDR3 length: 17 residues. The CDR3 region has the DNA TGTGCCAGCAGCCCACTGGGGACTAGCGGGACCCAAGAGACCCAGTACTTC. This encodes CASSPLGTSGTQETQYF.

The chain recombines TRBV9 with TRBJ2-3; a possible D gene is TRBD2 (6 bases). Trimming left V 3 bases short and J 6 bases short, with 17 bases between. Germline assignment: CDR1 SGDLS and CDR2 YYNGEE. This CDR3 region has 15 residues. The CDR3 nucleotides read TGTGCCAGCAGCGCCCTCCTCACTCTAGCGGATACGCAGTATTTT. Translated: CASSALLTLADTQYF.

This clone was seen once. The chain has TRBV4-1 and TRBJ1-2; D unclear. Germline V CDR1 and CDR2: MGHRA, YSYEKL. Deletions cut 0 bases from V and 3 bases from J, with 8 bases between. The CDR3 loop spans 14 amino acids. CDR3 sequence (DNA): TGCGCCAGCAGCCAAGACCCGGGGTACTATGGCTACACCTTC. Translation gives CASSQDPGYYGYTF.

The chain has TRBV15 and TRBJ2-7, with 8 bases identical to TRBD1. The CDR3 spans 14 residues. J lost 2 bases, V lost 3 bases, and 3 bases had no gene match. Germline-derived CDR1 and CDR2 are LNHNV and YYDKDF (reference sequence). CDR3 in amino acids: CATSSPDRAYEQYF. In nucleotides, the CDR3 is TGTGCCACCAGCAGCCCGGACAGGGCCTACGAGCAGTACTTC.

The chain uses TRBV28 and TRBJ2-5; perhaps TRBD2 as D (6 bases). Deletions cut 6 bases from V and 1 base from J, with 15 bases between. The CDR3 length is 15 residues. Per germline, CDR1 MDHEN and CDR2 SYDVKM. CDR3: CASSPTYGGQETQYF. CDR3 bases: TGTGCCAGCAGCCCTACCTACGGGGGCCAAGAGACCCAGTACTTC. The full variable domain, its missing parts supplied by reference TRBV28 and TRBJ2-5, is DVKVTQSSRYLVKRTGEKVFLECVQDMDHENMFWYRQDPGLGLRLIYFSYDVKMKEKGDIPEGYSVSREKKERFSLILESASTNQTSMYLCASSPTYGGQETQYFGPGTRLLVL.

This clone turned up a few times. V usage is TRBV28 and J usage is TRBJ2-5; TRBD1 matches at 9 bases. The germline V gene encodes CDR1 MDHEN and CDR2 SYDVKM. The V segment lost 5 bases and the J segment 3 bases; nucleotides outside the gene matches: 7. The CDR3 is made up of 15 amino acids. The CDR3 spells CASSPRGTGKETQYF. In nucleotides, the CDR3 is TGTGCCAGCAGTCCAAGAGGGACAGGGAAAGAGACCCAGTACTTC.

V gene TRBV19 combines with J gene TRBJ2-7, with 8 bases fitting TRBD1. The CDR3 runs 14 residues. The J segment lost 2 bases and the V segment lost 4 bases, leaving 4 bases of the junction unmatched. Germline CDR1 reads LNHDA; CDR2 reads SQIVND (reference sequence). The CDR3 bases are TGTGCCAGTAGTACGGGACAGGTCACCTACGAGCAGTACTTC. Translation: CASSTGQVTYEQYF.

This chain joins TRBV3-1 (or the pseudogene TRBV3-2) and TRBJ2-5, with 8 nucleotides matching TRBD2. Trimming removed 3 bases from V and 3 bases from J; junction bases left unmatched: 12. The CDR3 runs to 17 residues. Germline V lookup: CDR1 LGHDT, CDR2 YNNKEL (reference sequence). DNA for the CDR3: TGTGCCAGCAGCCATTATAACGGGAGGGCCGTGGAAGAGACCCAGTACTTC. Its translation: CASSHYNGRAVEETQYF.

The rearrangement joins TRBV9 to TRBJ2-5, with TRBD2 matching 9 bases. The CDR3 has 16 amino acids. Germline CDR1 is SGDLS and CDR2 is YYNGEE. J was trimmed by 5 bases and V by 0 bases; bases with no gene match: 8. As DNA, the CDR3 is TGTGCCAGCAGCGTAGACCTAGCGGGATTAGGGGAGACCCAGTACTTC. Translated, it gives CASSVDLAGLGETQYF.

The chain recombines TRBV11-2 with TRBJ1-5, with 7 positions matching TRBD1. The junction had 4 bases not matched to a gene; V was cut back by 1 base and J by 7 bases. Per the germline V gene, CDR1 is SGHAT and CDR2 is FQNNGV. This CDR3 contains 14 residues. This chain's CDR3 is CASSLGAGGQPQHF. CDR3 coding DNA: TGTGCCAGCAGCTTAGGGGCAGGGGGGCAGCCCCAGCATTTT.

For this clone: Different DNA sequences within this sample yield the same CDR3. The rearrangement joins TRBV7-3 to TRBJ2-5, with TRBD1 identical over 10 bases. The CDR3 sequence is 14 residues long. Germline loops: CDR1 SGHTA, CDR2 FQGTGA. The V and J ends lost 3 bases and 4 bases, in that order; junction bases with no gene match: 2. This CDR3 reads CASSLTGGLETQYF. CDR3 nucleotide sequence: TGTGCCAGCAGCTTGACAGGGGGCTTAGAGACCCAGTACTTC. The variable domain in full, completed from reference TRBV7-3 and TRBJ2-5, reads GAGVSQTPSNKVTEKGKYVELRCDPISGHTALYWYRQSLGQGPEFLIYFQGTGAADDSGLPNDRFFAVRPEGSVSTLKIQRTERGDSAVYLCASSLTGGLETQYFGPGTRLLVL.

This chain joins TRBV24-1 and TRBJ2-1; TRBD2 agrees at 7 bases. Germline CDR1 KGHDR, CDR2 SFDVKD. With V trimmed by 6 bases and J by 8 bases, 12 bases remained unmatched. The CDR3 contains 15 residues. CDR3 in amino acids: CATSRSGNPIDEQFF. The CDR3 DNA is TGTGCCACCAGTCGAAGCGGGAACCCTATCGATGAGCAGTTCTTC.

This chain links TRBV2 with TRBJ1-4; D is ambiguous. The CDR3 spans 13 residues. The ends were cut back, 4 bases at V and 8 bases at J, with 11 bases in the middle. In germline, CDR1 is SNHLY, CDR2 FYNNEI. CDR3: CASSAAAGEKLFF. Here the CDR3 DNA reads TGTGCCAGCAGTGCCGCAGCGGGAGAAAAACTGTTTTTT.

This chain links TRBV6-1 with TRBJ2-7, with D perhaps TRBD1 (8 bases). The germline gives CDR1 MNHNS, CDR2 SASEGT. The CDR3 sequence is 16 residues long. Trimming removed 4 bases at V and 0 bases at J, with 16 bases between. The CDR3 DNA reads as TGTGCCAGCAGTGGGGGGGGACAGGCGCTCTCCTACGAGCAGTACTTC. Residues: CASSGGGQALSYEQYF.

This clone was counted once. The genes are TRBV29-1 and TRBJ2-7, with D tentatively TRBD1 (6 bases). V lost 5 bases and J 2 bases, leaving 13 bases between the germline ends. CDR3 length: 13 amino acids. Germline V lookup: CDR1 SQVTM, CDR2 ANQGSEA. The CDR3 here is CSVFLRGTYEQYF. The CDR3 DNA reads as TGCAGCGTTTTTCTGAGGGGGACCTACGAGCAGTACTTC.

The CDR3 region is CASSGPSGNTIYF. CDR3 in DNA: TGTGCCAGCAGTGGGCCTTCTGGAAACACCATATATTTT. The J gene is TRBJ1-3, the V gene TRBV28; no clear D. Deletions cut 5 bases from V and 1 base from J, with 6 bases between. Germline V gene sequence: CDR1 MDHEN, CDR2 SYDVKM. CDR3 length equals 13 residues.

The chain couples TRBV7-9 to TRBJ2-7; a weak D match, TRBD1 (5 bases). The germline V gene encodes CDR1 SEHNR and CDR2 FQNEAQ (reference sequence). The CDR3 is made up of 13 amino acids. V lost 1 base, J lost 4 bases, and 8 bases lay in between. As DNA, the CDR3 is TGTGCCAGCAGCTTAGGCAGGGCGTACGAGCAGTACTTC. This gives the protein CASSLGRAYEQYF.

The chain links TRBV19 to TRBJ2-7, with 8 positions matching TRBD1. The junction had 6 bases not matched to a gene; V was cut back by 10 bases and J by 1 base. Per the germline V gene, CDR1 is LNHDA and CDR2 is SQIVND (reference sequence). This CDR3 contains 13 residues. This CDR3 reads CAKQGVVSYEQYF. The CDR3 nucleotides are TGTGCCAAACAGGGGGTTGTATCCTACGAGCAGTACTTC.

This clone occurred once. V usage is TRBV11-2 and J usage is TRBJ2-5, with D perhaps TRBD1 (5 bases). CDR1 is SGHAT, CDR2 FQNNGV, per germline. V lost 5 bases and J 5 bases, leaving 9 bases between the germline ends. This CDR3 has 12 amino acids. The CDR3 DNA follows: TGTGCCAGCAGCCCCAAGGGGGAGACCCAGTACTTC. Its translation: CASSPKGETQYF.

The chain uses TRBV24-1 and TRBJ1-1, with TRBD1 as a possible D gene (6 bases). V lost 4 bases, J lost 6 bases, and 11 bases lay in between. There are 13 residues in the CDR3. Germline V gives CDR1 KGHDR, CDR2 SFDVKD. CDR3 residues: CATSDTGSSEAFF. In DNA, the CDR3 is TGTGCCACCAGTGACACAGGGTCTTCTGAAGCTTTCTTT.

The chain carries TRBV7-2 and TRBJ1-2; perhaps TRBD1 as D (6 bases). Germline values: CDR1 SGHTA, CDR2 FQGNSA. Between the trimmed V and J ends, which lost 5 bases and 5 bases, there was a span of 12 bases. The length of the CDR3 is 13 residues. The CDR3 nucleotides are TGTGCCAGCAGCGCTAGCAGGGGATATGGCTACACCTTC. Translation: CASSASRGYGYTF.

The chain is built from TRBV30 and TRBJ1-6; D is uncertain. From germline, CDR1 is GTSNPN and CDR2 SVGIG (reference sequence). There are 15 residues in the CDR3. Trimming took 4 bases from V and 7 from J, leaving 17 bases between them. For the CDR3, the DNA is TGTGCCTGGACTCGTGGAGGACTTCGGAATTCACCCCTCCACTTT. Protein product: CAWTRGGLRNSPLHF. The variable domain in full, completed from reference TRBV30 and TRBJ1-6, reads SQTIHQWPATLVQPVGSPLSLECTVEGTSNPNLYWYRQAAGRGLQLLFYSVGIGQISSEVPQNLSASRPQDRQFILSSKKLLLSDSGFYLCAWTRGGLRNSPLHFGNGTRLTVT.

This clone was counted between two and nine times. This chain joins TRBV7-9 and TRBJ1-1, with no clear D. Trimming stripped 2 bases from V and 6 bases from J, with 7 bases between. The CDR3 is 12 amino acids. Germline CDR1 and CDR2: SEHNR and FQNEAQ (reference sequence). The CDR3 protein is CASSLWQSEAFF. The CDR3 DNA reads as TGTGCCAGCAGCTTATGGCAGTCTGAAGCTTTCTTT.

The chain links TRBV24-1 to TRBJ1-2; no clear D. V lost 3 bases and J lost 0, with 7 bases in between. CDR1 and CDR2 from the germline V gene are KGHDR and SFDVKD. This CDR3 has 14 amino acids. The CDR3 bases are TGTGCCACCAGTGATAACGGAGCTAACTATGGCTACACCTTC. It encodes CATSDNGANYGYTF.